The source of this TCR beta chain is a study of blood T cells in healthy people across ages. Caucasian, healthy and from Russia, the donors were aged between about 6 and 90. The CDR3 covers 17 residues. CDR1 WNHNN and CDR2 SYGVQD come from the germline V gene (reference sequence). Study results and caveats: Per million T cells, the diversity of TCR beta decreased roughly linearly as age advanced. Those diversity estimates obtained from one million T cells were thought to be underestimates. More naive CD4+ cells and higher diversity were found in long-lived than in aged donors.

For the second PCR, which ran for roughly 7 to 11 cycles, a sample-barcoded 5' primer and a J-beta primer mix were used. TCRdb reanalysed the 5' RACE reads using MiXCR and keeps one entry per CDR3 protein. The repertoire holds about 1,400,000 distinct CDR3 sequences, with 59% as singletons. About this clonotype itself: Antigen unknown.

The sample consisted of blood. The chain uses TRBV10-1 and TRBJ2-5; D perhaps matches TRBD1 (6 bases). The end of the DNA fits TRBJ2-4 better, so the J call may be wrong. The sequence derives from a man younger than 35 in good health. CDR3 loop: CASSESRPGVGKNIQYF. The CDR3 DNA reads TGCGCCAGCAGTGAGTCGAGACCAGGGGTTGGGAAAAACATTCAGTACTTC.